These T cell receptor beta chains were read from a single sample in a study of cytomegalovirus exposure and HLA in healthy donors. Assay used: immunoSEQ multiplex PCR; TCRdb lists only in-frame clones, some missing. The repertoire consists of roughly 120,000 clones, with around nine tenths occurring once and the leading ten covering around 4.5%. The sequencing input was PBMCs. The receptors originated from a young man in good health and CMV-seropositive. Each CDR3 is given with its conserved first and last residue. The order of the fields is D gene, clone size, V gene, J gene, CDR3 protein, CDR3 DNA. The D gene is left open where the match is weak. Clone sizes are given selectively: once, few, many, or a class where the clone is expanded.

D: NA; size: NA; V: TRBV18; J: TRBJ1-1; CDR3: CASSLSSGTTKGTEAFF; DNA: TGTGCCAGCTCACTCTCCTCCGGGACAACGAAAGGCACTGAAGCTTTCTTT
D: TRBD1; size: NA; V: TRBV29-1; J: TRBJ2-1; CDR3: CSADRGGNNEQFF; DNA: TGCAGCGCCGACAGGGGGGGGAACAATGAGCAGTTCTTC
D: TRBD1; size: NA; V: TRBV15; J: TRBJ1-1; CDR3: CATTGGENRGRKEAFF; DNA: TGTGCCACCACCGGAGGGGAGAACAGGGGGCGAAAAGAAGCTTTCTTT
D: TRBD1; size: NA; V: TRBV6-1; J: TRBJ1-2; CDR3: CASRRQGGHYGYTF; DNA: TGTGCCAGCAGGAGACAGGGCGGTCACTATGGCTACACCTTC
D: NA; size: NA; V: TRBV19; J: TRBJ1-4; CDR3: CASSGGANEKLFF; DNA: TGTGCCAGTTCCGGCGGGGCTAATGAAAAACTGTTTTTT
D: NA; size: NA; V: TRBV18; J: TRBJ1-6; CDR3: CASSPGSLQGGSPLHF; DNA: TGTGCCAGCTCACCAGGCAGTCTCCAAGGAGGCTCACCCCTCCACTTT
D: NA; size: NA; V: TRBV11-3; J: TRBJ2-3; CDR3: CASSLGLRSTDTQYF; DNA: TGTGCCAGCAGCTTGGGACTTCGCAGCACAGATACGCAGTATTTT
D: TRBD1; size: once; V: TRBV9; J: TRBJ1-3; CDR3: CASSVGIRDRASGNTIYF; DNA: TGTGCCAGCAGCGTTGGCATCCGGGACAGGGCATCAGGAAACACCATATATTTT
D: NA; size: NA; V: TRBV27; J: TRBJ2-7; CDR3: CATSTGGVPYEQYF; DNA: TGTGCCACCAGTACAGGGGGGGTTCCTTACGAGCAGTACTTC
D: TRBD1; size: NA; V: TRBV9; J: TRBJ2-7; CDR3: CASGPGQGWYEQYF; DNA: TGTGCCAGCGGACCGGGACAGGGGTGGTACGAGCAGTACTTC
D: NA; size: NA; V: TRBV4-1; J: TRBJ1-6; CDR3: CASSQGLQSSYNSPLHF; DNA: TGCGCCAGCAGCCAAGGACTACAGAGCTCCTATAATTCACCCCTCCACTTT
D: TRBD1; size: NA; V: TRBV10-3; J: TRBJ2-3; CDR3: CAISDRDRGVADTQYF; DNA: TGTGCCATCAGTGATCGGGACAGGGGTGTAGCAGATACGCAGTATTTT
D: TRBD1; size: NA; V: TRBV2; J: TRBJ1-1; CDR3: CASITSQGVLRYTEAFF; DNA: TGTGCCAGCATCACCTCACAGGGGGTGCTTAGGTACACTGAAGCTTTCTTT
D: TRBD1; size: once; V: TRBV25-1; J: TRBJ2-1; CDR3: CASRLGQGAYNEQFF; DNA: TGTGCCAGCAGACTAGGACAGGGGGCCTACAATGAGCAGTTCTTC
D: NA; size: NA; V: TRBV6-1; J: TRBJ1-4; CDR3: CASSERGLSNEKLFF; DNA: TGTGCCAGCAGTGAAAGGGGTCTATCTAATGAAAAACTGTTTTTT
D: NA; size: NA; V: TRBV6-6; J: TRBJ1-1; CDR3: CASSYLGDEAFF; DNA: TGTGCCAGCAGTTACCTAGGGGATGAAGCTTTCTTT
D: TRBD1; size: NA; V: TRBV9; J: TRBJ1-3; CDR3: CASSSPEGQGLAGNTIYF; DNA: TGTGCCAGCAGCTCCCCTGAGGGACAGGGGCTCGCTGGAAACACCATATATTTT
D: NA; size: NA; V: TRBV5-6; J: TRBJ2-7; CDR3: CASNSRGYEQYF; DNA: TGTGCCAGCAACTCTAGGGGCTACGAGCAGTACTTC
D: NA; size: NA; V: TRBV4-1; J: TRBJ1-3; CDR3: CASRQVAGNTIYF; DNA: TGCGCCAGTCGTCAGGTGGCAGGAAACACCATATATTTT
D: TRBD1; size: NA; V: TRBV10-3; J: TRBJ1-2; CDR3: CAIRARTGRNGGYTF; DNA: TGTGCCATCAGGGCCCGGACAGGGAGGAATGGAGGCTACACCTTC
D: NA; size: NA; V: TRBV4-2; J: TRBJ1-1; CDR3: CASSQDWGAEAFF; DNA: TGTGCCAGCAGCCAAGATTGGGGAGCCGAAGCTTTCTTT
D: NA; size: NA; V: TRBV7-2; J: TRBJ2-5; CDR3: CASSYRPGLSYQETQYF; DNA: TGTGCCAGCAGCTACAGACCGGGACTTTCGTACCAAGAGACCCAGTACTTC
D: TRBD1; size: NA; V: TRBV19; J: TRBJ1-2; CDR3: CASSPQQTGDGYTF; DNA: TGTGCCAGTAGTCCCCAACAAACAGGGGATGGCTACACCTTC
D: NA; size: NA; V: TRBV5-1; J: TRBJ2-7; CDR3: CASSAMGQRYEQYF; DNA: TGCGCCAGCAGCGCCATGGGACAACGCTACGAGCAGTACTTC
D: TRBD1; size: NA; V: TRBV12-5; J: TRBJ2-2; CDR3: CASGLPLRGQDTGELFF; DNA: TGTGCTAGTGGTTTGCCGTTAAGGGGGCAGGACACCGGGGAGCTGTTTTTT
D: TRBD1; size: NA; V: TRBV4-1; J: TRBJ1-1; CDR3: CASSEQGSGWSEAFF; DNA: TGCGCCAGCAGCGAACAGGGGTCCGGATGGTCTGAAGCTTTCTTT
D: NA; size: once; V: TRBV4-3; J: TRBJ2-1; CDR3: CASSQDHSGSSYNEQFF; DNA: TGCGCCAGCAGCCAAGATCACAGTGGGAGCTCCTACAATGAGCAGTTCTTC
D: TRBD1; size: once; V: TRBV2; J: TRBJ2-5; CDR3: CASSDPAGGETQYF; DNA: TGTGCCAGCAGTGATCCTGCAGGGGGAGAGACCCAGTACTTC
D: TRBD1; size: NA; V: TRBV5-6; J: TRBJ1-1; CDR3: CASSLLSGGGKAFF; DNA: TGTGCCAGCAGCTTGTTGTCAGGGGGCGGGAAAGCTTTCTTT
D: TRBD2; size: once; V: TRBV6-6; J: TRBJ2-3; CDR3: CASSRAGGFTDTQYF; DNA: TGTGCCAGCAGTAGAGCGGGGGGTTTCACAGATACGCAGTATTTT
D: NA; size: NA; V: TRBV7-8; J: TRBJ1-5; CDR3: CASSLDGRGYGQPQHF; DNA: TGTGCCAGCAGCTTAGACGGTAGAGGGTACGGTCAGCCCCAGCATTTT
D: NA; size: NA; V: TRBV28; J: TRBJ1-3; CDR3: CASSSGSGNTIYF; DNA: TGTGCCAGCAGTTCAGGGTCTGGAAACACCATATATTTT
D: TRBD1; size: NA; V: TRBV2; J: TRBJ1-4; CDR3: CASRETGGAEKLFF; DNA: TGTGCCAGCAGGGAAACAGGGGGTGCGGAAAAACTGTTTTTT